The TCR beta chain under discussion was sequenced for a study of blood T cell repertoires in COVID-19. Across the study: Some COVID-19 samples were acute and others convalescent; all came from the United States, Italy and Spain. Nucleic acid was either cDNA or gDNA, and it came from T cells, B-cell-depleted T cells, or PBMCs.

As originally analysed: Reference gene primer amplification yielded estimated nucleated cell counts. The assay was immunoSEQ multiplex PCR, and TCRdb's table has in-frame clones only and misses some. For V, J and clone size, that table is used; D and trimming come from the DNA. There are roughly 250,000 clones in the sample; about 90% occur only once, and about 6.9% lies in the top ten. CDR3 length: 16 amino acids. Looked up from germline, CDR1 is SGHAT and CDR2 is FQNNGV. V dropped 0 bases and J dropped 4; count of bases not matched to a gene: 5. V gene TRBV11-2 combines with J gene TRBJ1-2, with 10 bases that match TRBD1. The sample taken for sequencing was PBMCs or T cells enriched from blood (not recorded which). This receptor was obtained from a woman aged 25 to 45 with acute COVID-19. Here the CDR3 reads CASSLDAGQGVYGYTF. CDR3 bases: TGTGCCAGCAGCTTAGATGCTGGACAGGGGGTCTATGGCTACACCTTC.